This is a list of T cell receptor beta chains from one sample in a study of CD8+ T cells in alopecia areata. Generated by immunoSEQ multiplex PCR, the TCRdb table keeps only in-frame clones and is missing some. The data show tens of thousands of clones, with about 51% seen just once and approximately 5.3% held by the top ten. Sequencing was done on a sample of NKG2D-high CD8+ T cells sorted from blood. The receptors were gathered from a human donor with alopecia areata. Both conserved end residues are part of each CDR3. The D gene is left open where the match is weak. Expanded clones are given a class, and other clones once, few, many or no size at all.

TRBV9	-	-	TRBJ2-1	TGTGCCAGCAGCCAAGCGGGCCAAGAGCAGTTCTTC	CASSQAGQEQFF
TRBV29-1	-	few	TRBJ2-2	TGCAGCGTTGATTATGCTAACACCGGGGAGCTGTTTTTT	CSVDYANTGELFF
TRBV30	TRBD2	few	TRBJ2-1	TGTGCCTGGAGTACGGTAGCGGGAACCTTCTACAATGAGCAGTTCTTC	CAWSTVAGTFYNEQFF
TRBV29-1	TRBD1	few	TRBJ1-2	TGCAGCGTTGGCGGGACAGGGGGCGAAGAGGATGGCTACACCTTC	CSVGGTGGEEDGYTF
TRBV30	-	-	TRBJ1-1	TGTGCCTGGAGTTGGCGGGAAGGCCGAGAAGCTTTCTTT	CAWSWREGREAFF
TRBV27	-	-	TRBJ2-1	TGTGCCAGCAGTTTATCTCGGGAGAACTACAATGAGCAGTTCTTC	CASSLSRENYNEQFF
TRBV2	TRBD2	-	TRBJ2-1	TGTGCCACCCAACCTAGCGGTACCCACAATGAGCAGTTCTTC	CATQPSGTHNEQFF
TRBV7-9	-	few	TRBJ2-6	TGTGCCAGCAGCTTATTCCAGATCCAGACTGGGGCCAACGTCCTGACTTTC	CASSLFQIQTGANVLTF
TRBV2	TRBD1	-	TRBJ1-2	TGTGCCAGCAGTGACTCAGGGGGCGCCTACTATGGCTACACCTTC	CASSDSGGAYYGYTF
TRBV28	-	few	TRBJ2-3	TGTGCCAGCAGTTTCCTGGCGGGTAGAACCACAGATACGCAGTATTTT	CASSFLAGRTTDTQYF
TRBV27	-	-	TRBJ2-5	TGTGCCAGCATTGGAGCTCAAGAGACCCAGTACTTC	CASIGAQETQYF
TRBV29-1	-	-	TRBJ2-7	TGCAGCGTCGCAGGCGTATACGAGCAGTACTTC	CSVAGVYEQYF
TRBV20-1	TRBD1	-	TRBJ1-4	TGCAGTGCTCCCGGACAGGGGGAACTGTTTTTT	CSAPGQGELFF
TRBV4-1	-	-	TRBJ2-7	TGCGCCAGCAGCCAAGATCGTGGGTACGAGCAGTACTTC	CASSQDRGYEQYF
TRBV7-8	-	-	TRBJ2-3	TGTGCCAGCGAGGGGGGGCGAACAGATACGCAGTATTTT	CASEGGRTDTQYF
TRBV29-1	-	few	TRBJ2-2	TGCAGCGTTGAAGATCGCAGGGGTAGGAACACCGGGGAGCTGTTTTTT	CSVEDRRGRNTGELFF
TRBV27	TRBD2	-	TRBJ2-7	TGTGCGCCAAGCGGGAGGGCCTACGAGCAGTACTTC	CAPSGRAYEQYF
TRBV27	TRBD2	-	TRBJ2-7	TGTGCCAGCAGTTTTCGGGGGGGCGGAAACGAGCAGTACTTC	CASSFRGGGNEQYF
TRBV29-1	-	-	TRBJ2-7	TGCAGCGTTCTTGCTGATTCAGGGCGGGAGCAGTACTTC	CSVLADSGREQYF
TRBV27	TRBD2	-	TRBJ2-5	TGTGCCAGCAGATGGGCTAGCGGGCTTCAAGAGACCCAGTACTTC	CASRWASGLQETQYF
TRBV9	-	-	TRBJ2-6	TGTGCCAGCAGCGTATCCGGGAACTCTGGGGCCAACGTCCTGACTTTC	CASSVSGNSGANVLTF
TRBV28	-	-	TRBJ2-1	TGTGCCAGCAGCCAGGGCCATGAGCAGTTCTTC	CASSQGHEQFF
TRBV29-1	TRBD2	-	TRBJ2-1	TGCAGCGTTGAGGGACTAGCGGGAGAGTATGAGCAGTTCTTC	CSVEGLAGEYEQFF
TRBV9	-	-	TRBJ2-7	TGTGCCAGCAGCTCCCCGGGCAGCGAGCAGTACTTC	CASSSPGSEQYF
TRBV13	-	-	TRBJ1-6	TGTGCCAGCAGCTTAGGACGCGGAGGTCTAAGTGGACCCCTCCACTTT	CASSLGRGGLSGPLHF
TRBV29-1	-	few	TRBJ1-5	TGCAGCGTTGTTCTGGGGGATAGCAATCAGCCCCAGCATTTT	CSVVLGDSNQPQHF
TRBV19	TRBD2	-	TRBJ2-1	TGTGCCAGTAGTATAGCTAGCGGGAAACTCCCCTACAATGAGCAGTTCTTC	CASSIASGKLPYNEQFF
TRBV2	-	-	TRBJ1-1	TGTGCCAGCAGTGCCCCTCTGAACACTGAAGCTTTCTTT	CASSAPLNTEAFF
TRBV7-2	-	few	TRBJ2-5	TGTGCCAGCAGCCTGGCAGGGGGAGGCCCGTTCGGGACCCAGTACTTC	CASSLAGGGPFGTQYF
TRBV2	-	-	TRBJ2-2	TGTGCCAGCAGTGTACAGGAGGGACACCCGAACACCGGGGAGCTGTTTTTT	CASSVQEGHPNTGELFF
TRBV27	-	-	TRBJ1-5	TGTGCCTCCACGGGGGCGGGGAGCAATCAGCCCCAGCATTTT	CASTGAGSNQPQHF
TRBV6-5	-	-	TRBJ2-7	TGTGCCAGCAGTAACGGATTGGTAGAGCAGTACTTC	CASSNGLVEQYF
TRBV29-1	-	-	TRBJ1-1	TGCAGCGTTGAAGATCCCCGAAGGGAAGCTGAAGCTTTCTTT	CSVEDPRREAEAFF
TRBV29-1	-	-	TRBJ1-2	TGCAGCGTTTCAAGGGACTACTATGGCTACACCTTC	CSVSRDYYGYTF
TRBV29-1	TRBD1	few	TRBJ2-4	TGCAGTGCACAGGGGCTTGCTGGTGTCAAAAACATTCAGTACTTC	CSAQGLAGVKNIQYF
TRBV27	-	-	TRBJ2-2	TGTGCCAGCAGTTTATCGTCCTGGAACACCGGGGAGCTGTTTTTT	CASSLSSWNTGELFF
TRBV6-5	-	-	TRBJ1-2	TGTGCCAGCAGTTACTCGACAGCGAGCTATGGCTACACCTTC	CASSYSTASYGYTF
TRBV29-1	-	-	TRBJ2-2	TGCAGCGTTGAAGACCTAACCGGGGAGCTGTTTTTT	CSVEDLTGELFF
TRBV29-1	TRBD2	-	TRBJ2-2	TGCAGCGTTGAGCTAGCGGGAGATTCTGTAGCCGGGGAGCTGTTTTTT	CSVELAGDSVAGELFF
TRBV30	-	-	TRBJ2-1	TGTGCCTGGGGGGGCCTCAACAATGAGCAGTTCTTC	CAWGGLNNEQFF
TRBV29-1	TRBD1	-	TRBJ1-2	TGCAGCGTTGAAGACAGGGGGCGACGAAGTGGCTACACCTTC	CSVEDRGRRSGYTF
TRBV28	-	-	TRBJ1-1	TGTGCCAGCAGTACTTCCAGACCGGTGGTATTT	CASSTSRPVVF
TRBV30	-	-	TRBJ1-1	TGTGCCTGGAGTTTCAGGGCGCCCACTGAAGCTTTCTTT	CAWSFRAPTEAFF
TRBV14	-	few	TRBJ2-2	TGTGCCAGCAGCCAAGATTCTACCGGGGAGCTGTTTTTT	CASSQDSTGELFF
TRBV5-4	-	-	TRBJ2-1	TGTGCCAGCAGCTCGCCGGGTGAGCAGTTCTTC	CASSSPGEQFF